What follows are 9 T cell receptor beta chains derived from one specimen sequenced in a study of post-analysis software for immune sequencing data. Findings of the study overall: The study found TRBV5-6, TRBV5-1 and TRBV20-1 among five TRBV segments more frequent in patients than controls.

TCR beta libraries were prepared from cDNA with unique molecular identifiers. One entry per CDR3 protein, called by TCRdb with MiXCR from the PCR reads. The sample holds some 800,000 distinct CDR3 sequences, about 43% seen once. These receptors' antigens are unknown. The sample comprised blood. The receptors come from a girl aged 5-17 years with multiple sclerosis.

The chain carries TRBV6-6 and TRBJ2-1; TRBD2 might be the D (5 bases). Between the trimmed V and J ends, which lost 4 bases and 9 bases, there was a span of 13 bases. The CDR3 has 13 residues. Germline loops: CDR1 MNHNY, CDR2 SVGAGI (reference sequence). For the CDR3, the DNA is TGTGCCAGCAGTTGGGCTAGCCTCGGTGAGCAGTTCTTC. It codes for CASSWASLGEQFF.

The CDR3 region has the DNA TGCGCCAGCAGCTTACCGACTAGCGGGGACTACGAGCAGTACTTC. Its translation is CASSLPTSGDYEQYF. The chain is built from TRBV5-1 and TRBJ2-7; 11 positions agree with TRBD2. Germline V gene sequence: CDR1 SGHRS, CDR2 YFSETQ. After removal of 2 bases from V and 3 bases from J, the junction contained 4 bases not matched to a gene. The CDR3 spans 15 residues.

This clonotype was picked up many times. The chain has TRBV12-3 or TRBV12-4 and TRBJ2-1, with D perhaps TRBD1 (6 bases). The CDR3 is 14 amino acids. V gave up 7 bases and J gave up 2 bases, with 12 bases separating them. CDR3 bases: TGTGCCAGCACCACGGACAGAGCCTACAATGAGCAGTTCTTC. It yields the protein CASTTDRAYNEQFF.

The J gene is TRBJ1-2, the V gene TRBV7-3; D gene unclear. The V end lost 4 bases, the J end lost 8 bases, and 14 bases lay between the germline ends. The CDR3 spans 13 residues. From germline, CDR1 is SGHTA and CDR2 FQGTGA. Written as DNA, the CDR3 is TGTGCCAGCAGCTGGGGTGGGCGCAGGGGCTACACCTTC. Amino acids: CASSWGGRRGYTF. Full variable domain (remainder filled in from reference TRBV7-3 and TRBJ1-2): GAGVSQTPSNKVTEKGKYVELRCDPISGHTALYWYRQSLGQGPEFLIYFQGTGAADDSGLPNDRFFAVRPEGSVSTLKIQRTERGDSAVYLCASSWGGRRGYTFGSGTRLTVV.

This clonotype was observed a few times. V gene TRBV5-1 combines with J gene TRBJ2-5; the match to TRBD2 covers 12 bases. This CDR3 region has 17 residues. Germline V CDR1 and CDR2: SGHRS, YFSETQ. The V segment lost 0 bases and the J segment 4 bases; nucleotides outside the gene matches: 7. CDR3 sequence (DNA): TGCGCCAGCAGCTTGGAGGCTAGCGGGAGGGCCTTAGAGACCCAGTACTTC. Residues: CASSLEASGRALETQYF.

This clonotype has only a few counts. The chain uses TRBV10-3 and TRBJ2-5; TRBD1 might be the D (6 bases). CDR1 and CDR2 from the germline V gene are ENHRY and SYGVKD. The CDR3 covers 14 residues. V lost 6 bases, J lost 2 bases, and 13 bases lay in between. CDR3 nucleotide sequence: TGTGCCATCAGGCCGGGACAAGAACAAGAGACCCAGTACTTC. This codes for CAIRPGQEQETQYF.

The V gene is TRBV20-1, the J gene TRBJ2-3; 10 nucleotides line up with TRBD2. CDR1 is DFQATT, CDR2 SNEGSKA, per germline (reference sequence). CDR3 length: 15 residues. J was trimmed by 4 bases and V by 2 bases; bases with no gene match: 6. CDR3 loop: CSARPSGSRPDTQYF. The CDR3 DNA reads TGCAGTGCTAGACCTAGCGGGAGTCGGCCAGATACGCAGTATTTT.

The V call is TRBV3-1, the J call TRBJ2-1, with 7 bases identical to TRBD2. CDR1 and CDR2 from the germline V gene are LGHDT and YNNKEL (reference sequence). V shed 0 bases, J shed 5 bases, and the junction held 19 bases outside the gene matches. This CDR3 comprises 20 residues. The CDR3 loop is CASSQDRTFGTSVGDNEQFF. Here the CDR3 DNA reads TGTGCCAGCAGCCAAGATCGCACGTTTGGTACTAGCGTCGGTGACAATGAGCAGTTCTTC.

Points on this clonotype: Germline and junction disagree at one end, which may indicate a read error. The rearrangement joins TRBV7-7 to TRBJ2-1; perhaps D is TRBD1 or TRBD2 (5 bases each). The CDR3 is 16 amino acids. Germline CDR1 reads SSHAT; CDR2 reads FNYEAQ (reference sequence). DNA for the CDR3: TGTGCTAGCAGCTTAGAATTGGGAGCAGGGTCCAATGAGCAGTTCTTC. Residues: CASSLELGAGSNEQFF.